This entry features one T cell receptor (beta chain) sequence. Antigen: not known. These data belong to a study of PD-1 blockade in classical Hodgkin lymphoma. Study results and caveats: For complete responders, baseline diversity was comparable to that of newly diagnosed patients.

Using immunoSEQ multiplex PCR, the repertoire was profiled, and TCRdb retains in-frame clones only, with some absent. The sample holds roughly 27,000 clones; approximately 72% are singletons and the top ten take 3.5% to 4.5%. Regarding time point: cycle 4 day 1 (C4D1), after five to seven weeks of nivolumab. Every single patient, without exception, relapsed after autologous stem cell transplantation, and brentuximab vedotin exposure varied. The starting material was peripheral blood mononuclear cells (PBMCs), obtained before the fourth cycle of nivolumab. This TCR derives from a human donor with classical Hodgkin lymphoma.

The CDR3 protein is CACLEAQYGYTF. In DNA, the CDR3 is TGTGCCTGTCTGGAGGCGCAATATGGCTACACCTTC. The chain carries TRBV30 and TRBJ1-2, with no clear D. Between the trimmed V and J ends, which lost 6 bases and 5 bases, there was a span of 13 bases. The CDR3 extends over 12 amino acids. Looked up from germline, CDR1 is GTSNPN and CDR2 is SVGIG (reference sequence).